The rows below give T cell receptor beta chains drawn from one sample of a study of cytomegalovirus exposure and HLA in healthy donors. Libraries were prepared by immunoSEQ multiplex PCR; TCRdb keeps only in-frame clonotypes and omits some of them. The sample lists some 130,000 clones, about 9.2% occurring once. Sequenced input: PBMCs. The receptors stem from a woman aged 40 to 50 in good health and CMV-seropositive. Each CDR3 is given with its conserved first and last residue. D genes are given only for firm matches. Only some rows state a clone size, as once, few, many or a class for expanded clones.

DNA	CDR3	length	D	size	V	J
TGTGCCAGCAGTGTGCAGCAGGCCTCGAATGGCTACACCTTC	CASSVQQASNGYTF	14	NA	NA	TRBV2	TRBJ1-2
TGTGCCAGCATCCACCCCCCGGGACAGGGTAATGAAAAACTGTTTTTT	CASIHPPGQGNEKLFF	16	TRBD1	NA	TRBV2	TRBJ1-4
TGTGCCAGCAGACCCGGACAGCTTAACTATGGCTACACCTTC	CASRPGQLNYGYTF	14	NA	few	TRBV2	TRBJ1-2
TGTGCCAGCAGTCTACAGGGACTGAACACTGAAGCTTTCTTT	CASSLQGLNTEAFF	14	NA	many	TRBV6-5	TRBJ1-1
TGTGCCAGCAGTGAAAGGACATACGAGCAGTACTTC	CASSERTYEQYF	12	NA	NA	TRBV2	TRBJ2-7
TGTGCCAGCAGTGACATGGGGAGGGACACTGAAGCTTTCTTT	CASSDMGRDTEAFF	14	NA	NA	TRBV6-5	TRBJ1-1
TGTGCCAGTAGCGTAGACAGGGTCACTGAAGCTTTCTTT	CASSVDRVTEAFF	13	TRBD1	NA	TRBV19	TRBJ1-1
TGTGCCAGCAGCAAAGTATCCGCAGGGCCAAACTACGAGCAGTACTTC	CASSKVSAGPNYEQYF	16	NA	NA	TRBV21-1	TRBJ2-7
TGTGCCAGCAGTGATTCGACAGGGCGGGGAGATACGCAGTATTTT	CASSDSTGRGDTQYF	15	NA	few	TRBV6-4	TRBJ2-3
TGTGCCAGTACAGGGCGTCCAGATCAGCCCCAGCATTTT	CASTGRPDQPQHF	13	NA	few	TRBV19	TRBJ1-5
TGTGCCAGCAGCTGGGACAGGGGTTTGGAAAAACTGTTTTTT	CASSWDRGLEKLFF	14	TRBD1	NA	TRBV5-6	TRBJ1-4
TGTGCCAGCAGCGTAGAGCCCACCGGGGAGCTGTTTTTT	CASSVEPTGELFF	13	NA	few	TRBV9	TRBJ2-2
TGTGCCACCGTAGGGGGGGGAAGCACAGATACGCAGTATTTT	CATVGGGSTDTQYF	14	NA	few	TRBV10-3	TRBJ2-3
TGTGCCAGCAGCTTAGGGACATTTCGCTCTGGGGCCAACGTCCTGACTTTC	CASSLGTFRSGANVLTF	17	NA	NA	TRBV5-6	TRBJ2-6
TGTGCCAGCAGTGACCGGGGGTGGGACACTGAAGCTTTCTTT	CASSDRGWDTEAFF	14	NA	NA	TRBV2	TRBJ1-1
TGTGCCAGTAGCTTTACAGGGAGCTCTGGAAACACCATATATTTT	CASSFTGSSGNTIYF	15	NA	few	TRBV19	TRBJ1-3
TGTGCCAGCAGCGTACGCGGACAGGGAAAATACGAGCAGTACTTC	CASSVRGQGKYEQYF	15	TRBD1	few	TRBV5-4	TRBJ2-7
TGCGCCAGCAGCCAAGTCGACAGGGTGGGCGGCTACACCTTC	CASSQVDRVGGYTF	14	TRBD1	few	TRBV4-1	TRBJ1-2
TGTGCCAGCAGCTTTGGGAGAAGGGAGACCCAGTACTTC	CASSFGRRETQYF	13	NA	NA	TRBV7-2	TRBJ2-5
TGTGCCAGTAGTATCGGGCCGGCAGGGGAGAAGAATGAAGCTTTCTTT	CASSIGPAGEKNEAFF	16	NA	few	TRBV19	TRBJ1-1
TGTGCCAGCAGCTTAAAGGGGACTACCGATGGCTACACCTTC	CASSLKGTTDGYTF	14	NA	NA	TRBV7-3	TRBJ1-2
TGTGCCAGCAGTTACTCGACAGGGGATAGCTATGGCTACACCTTC	CASSYSTGDSYGYTF	15	TRBD1	NA	TRBV6-5	TRBJ1-2
TGTGCCAGCAGCTTAAGGGTAGCGGGGGGGATCAATGAGCAGTTCTTC	CASSLRVAGGINEQFF	16	TRBD2	few	TRBV7-3	TRBJ2-1
TGTGCCAGCAGCGTGAGTAGCGGATACCAAGAGACCCAGTACTTC	CASSVSSGYQETQYF	15	NA	few	TRBV9	TRBJ2-5
TGTGCCAACAAGGAAGACAGGGGTTGGGGGTATGGCTACACCTTC	CANKEDRGWGYGYTF	15	TRBD1	NA	TRBV5-4	TRBJ1-2
TGTGCCAGCAGTTACCAACTTCACCAAGGGGGCGATGGCTACACCTTC	CASSYQLHQGGDGYTF	16	TRBD1	few	TRBV6-5	TRBJ1-2
TGTGCCAGCAGCCTACTAGCGGGGGACTACAATGAGCAGTTCTTC	CASSLLAGDYNEQFF	15	TRBD2	NA	TRBV27	TRBJ2-1
TGTGCCACCGGTAGGGCAGGGTCCATGAACACTGAAGCTTTCTTT	CATGRAGSMNTEAFF	15	NA	NA	TRBV15	TRBJ1-1
TGTGCCAGCAGCGTAGGCGTGAATAGCGGGGGGGCCAGCGCAGATACGCAGTATTTT	CASSVGVNSGGASADTQYF	19	TRBD2	few	TRBV9	TRBJ2-3
TGCGCCAGCAGCTTGCCCCAATACACCGGGGAGCTGTTTTTT	CASSLPQYTGELFF	14	NA	NA	TRBV5-1	TRBJ2-2